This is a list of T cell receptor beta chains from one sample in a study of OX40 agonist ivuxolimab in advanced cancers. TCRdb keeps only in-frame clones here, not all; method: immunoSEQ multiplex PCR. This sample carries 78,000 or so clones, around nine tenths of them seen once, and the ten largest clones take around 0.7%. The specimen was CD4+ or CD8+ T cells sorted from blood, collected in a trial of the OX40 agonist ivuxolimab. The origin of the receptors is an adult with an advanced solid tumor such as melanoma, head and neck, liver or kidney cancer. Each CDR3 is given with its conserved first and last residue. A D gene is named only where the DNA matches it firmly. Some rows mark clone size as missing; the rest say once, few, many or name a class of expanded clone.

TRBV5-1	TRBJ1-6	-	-	CASSLGLMDSPLHF	TGCGCCAGCAGCTTGGGACTTATGGATTCACCCCTCCACTTT
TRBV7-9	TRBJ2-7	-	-	CASTAGTVFFRPYEQYF	TGTGCCAGCACCGCCGGGACTGTCTTTTTCCGTCCCTACGAGCAGTACTTC
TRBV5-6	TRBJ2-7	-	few	CASSFGLSYEQYF	TGTGCCAGCAGCTTCGGGCTCTCCTACGAGCAGTACTTC
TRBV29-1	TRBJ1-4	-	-	CSVEGSTNEKLFF	TGCAGCGTTGAAGGGTCAACTAATGAAAAACTGTTTTTT
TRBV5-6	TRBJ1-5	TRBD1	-	CASSLRGTGPQPQHF	TGTGCCAGCAGCTTGCGGGGGACAGGTCCTCAGCCCCAGCATTTT
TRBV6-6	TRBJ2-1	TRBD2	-	CASRVAGGENNEQFF	TGTGCCAGCAGAGTAGCGGGAGGGGAGAACAATGAGCAGTTCTTC
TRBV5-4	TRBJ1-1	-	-	CASSLVRNLNTEAFF	TGTGCCAGCAGCTTGGTTCGGAACTTGAACACTGAAGCTTTCTTT
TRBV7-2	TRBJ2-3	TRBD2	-	CASSALAGGLSGDTQYF	TGTGCCAGCAGCGCCCTGGCGGGGGGGCTATCAGGAGATACGCAGTATTTT
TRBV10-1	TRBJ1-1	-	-	CASQAGDNGNTEAFF	TGCGCCAGCCAGGCGGGGGACAACGGGAACACTGAAGCTTTCTTT
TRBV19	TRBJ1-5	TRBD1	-	CASTPRGQGGQPQHF	TGTGCCAGTACCCCGAGGGGGCAGGGCGGTCAGCCCCAGCATTTT
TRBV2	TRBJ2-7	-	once	CASRGETQQYF	TGTGCCAGCCGTGGGGAGACTCAGCAGTACTTC
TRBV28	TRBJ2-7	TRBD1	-	CASSYRDRAGGWGEQYF	TGTGCCAGCAGTTATAGGGACAGGGCTGGAGGTTGGGGCGAGCAGTACTTC
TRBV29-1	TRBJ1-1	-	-	CSVPPVLDTEAFF	TGCAGCGTCCCCCCCGTGCTGGACACTGAAGCTTTCTTT
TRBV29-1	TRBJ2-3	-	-	CSGTQRQDTQYF	TGCAGCGGTACCCAACGACAAGATACGCAGTATTTT
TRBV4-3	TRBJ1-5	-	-	CASSQDPGPQQPQHF	TGCGCCAGCAGCCAAGATCCGGGGCCTCAACAGCCCCAGCATTTT
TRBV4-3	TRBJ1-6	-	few	CASSASTGYNSPLHF	TGCGCCAGCAGCGCTTCAACAGGGTATAATTCACCCCTCCACTTT
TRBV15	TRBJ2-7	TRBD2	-	CATSRESSGSPYEQYF	TGTGCCACCAGCAGAGAGAGTAGCGGGTCCCCCTACGAGCAGTACTTC
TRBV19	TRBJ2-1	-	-	CASSMTGGHNEQFF	TGTGCCAGTAGTATGACGGGCGGCCACAATGAGCAGTTCTTC
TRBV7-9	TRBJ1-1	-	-	CASSFIQDTEAFF	TGTGCCAGCAGCTTCATCCAGGACACTGAAGCTTTCTTT
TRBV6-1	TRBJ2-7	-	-	CASSLLGTSEQYF	TGTGCCAGCTCACTACTAGGGACTTCGGAGCAGTACTTC
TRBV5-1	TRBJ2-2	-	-	CASSFRTGGQNTGELFF	TGCGCCAGCAGCTTCCGTACGGGGGGCCAAAACACCGGGGAGCTGTTTTTT
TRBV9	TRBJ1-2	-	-	CASSVYSQDGYTF	TGTGCCAGCAGCGTCTACAGTCAGGATGGCTACACCTTC
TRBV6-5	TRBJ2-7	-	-	CASSARQRYEQYF	TGTGCCAGCAGTGCCAGACAGAGGTACGAGCAGTACTTC
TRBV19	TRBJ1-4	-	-	CASRDTATNEKLFF	TGTGCCAGTAGGGACACCGCAACTAATGAAAAACTGTTTTTT
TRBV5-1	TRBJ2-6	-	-	CASSPDVGFSGANVLTF	TGCGCCAGCAGCCCCGACGTTGGGTTCTCTGGGGCCAACGTCCTGACTTTC
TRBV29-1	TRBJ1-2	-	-	CSVVEGYGYTF	TGCAGCGTTGTAGAGGGGTATGGCTACACCTTC
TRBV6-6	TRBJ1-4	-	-	CASSWNEKLFF	TGTGCCAGCAGTTGGAATGAAAAACTGTTTTTT
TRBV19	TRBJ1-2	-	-	CASNNPGQTGGYGYTF	TGTGCCAGTAACAACCCCGGTCAGACAGGCGGGTATGGCTACACCTTC
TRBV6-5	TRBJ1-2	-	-	CASSYSMGTNYGYTF	TGTGCCAGCAGTTACTCGATGGGTACTAACTATGGCTACACCTTC
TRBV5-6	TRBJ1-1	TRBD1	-	CASSRWDRLNTEAFF	TGTGCCAGCAGCCGTTGGGACAGGTTGAACACTGAAGCTTTCTTT
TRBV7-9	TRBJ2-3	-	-	CASSPGVATDTQYF	TGTGCCAGCAGCCCCGGGGTAGCTACAGATACGCAGTATTTT
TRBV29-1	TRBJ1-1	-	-	CSVDYGQRGEAFF	TGCAGCGTTGATTATGGACAGCGGGGTGAAGCTTTCTTT
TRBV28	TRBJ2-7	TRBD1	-	CASSSTGVSYEQYF	TGTGCCAGCAGTTCGACAGGGGTCTCCTACGAGCAGTACTTC
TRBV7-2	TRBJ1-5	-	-	CASSLGEVLPQHF	TGTGCCAGCAGCTTAGGCGAGGTCTTACCCCAGCATTTT
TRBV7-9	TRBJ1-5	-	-	CASSLGVRDSNQPQHF	TGTGCCAGCAGCTTAGGAGTCCGGGATAGCAATCAGCCCCAGCATTTT
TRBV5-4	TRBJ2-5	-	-	CASSLQETQYF	TGTGCCAGCAGCCTCCAAGAGACCCAGTACTTC
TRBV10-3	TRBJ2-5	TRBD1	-	CAIRQGSWEQETQYF	TGTGCCATCAGACAGGGGTCCTGGGAGCAAGAGACCCAGTACTTC
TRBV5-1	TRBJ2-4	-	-	CASSLGLFVDKAKNIQYF	TGCGCCAGCAGCTTGGGCCTATTTGTGGACAAAGCCAAAAACATTCAGTACTTC
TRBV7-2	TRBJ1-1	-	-	CASSQRVGAFF	TGTGCCAGCAGCCAGAGGGTAGGAGCTTTCTTT
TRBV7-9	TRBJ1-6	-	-	CASNFVLDNSPLHF	TGTGCCAGCAACTTTGTACTTGATAATTCACCCCTCCACTTT
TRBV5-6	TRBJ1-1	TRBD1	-	CASSPRWPGGIPEAFF	TGTGCCAGCAGCCCACGTTGGCCAGGGGGAATACCTGAAGCTTTCTTT
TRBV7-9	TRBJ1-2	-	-	CASSLLSATHGYTF	TGTGCCAGCAGCTTACTATCCGCAACTCATGGCTACACCTTC
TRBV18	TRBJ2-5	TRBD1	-	CASSPSMTGEGETQYF	TGTGCCAGCTCACCCTCCATGACAGGGGAAGGAGAGACCCAGTACTTC
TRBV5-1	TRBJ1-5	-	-	CASSLVEGGQPQHF	TGCGCCAGCAGCCTCGTGGAGGGCGGGCAGCCCCAGCATTTT